These T cell receptor beta chains were read from a single sample in a study of shared clonotypes between healthy human individuals. The repertoire was sequenced with immunoSEQ multiplex PCR; TCRdb's copy has only in-frame clones and lacks some. This sample carries more than 2 million clones, approximately 96% of them seen once, and the ten largest clones take roughly 0.13%. Sample: naive CD4+ T cells sorted from blood. The receptors derive from a man aged 18 to 29 in good health. The CDR3 runs from the conserved cysteine through the conserved F or W. D genes are given only for firm matches. A row's size may be missing; if present it is once, few, many or a size class.

D gene: -; clone size: -; V gene: TRBV5-4; J gene: TRBJ2-2; CDR3 protein: CASSLSMNTGELFF; CDR3 DNA: TGTGCCAGCAGCTTATCTATGAACACCGGGGAGCTGTTTTTT
D gene: -; clone size: -; V gene: TRBV30; J gene: TRBJ2-1; CDR3 protein: CAWSVLTLGSYNEQFF; CDR3 DNA: TGTGCCTGGAGTGTACTAACACTTGGCTCCTACAATGAGCAGTTCTTC
D gene: -; clone size: -; V gene: TRBV7-2; J gene: TRBJ2-7; CDR3 protein: CASSLVDGSSYEQYF; CDR3 DNA: TGTGCCAGCAGCTTAGTTGATGGGAGTAGCTACGAGCAGTACTTC
D gene: -; clone size: -; V gene: TRBV6-1; J gene: TRBJ2-7; CDR3 protein: CASRGSSSYEQYF; CDR3 DNA: TGTGCCAGCAGGGGGAGCAGCTCCTACGAGCAGTACTTC
D gene: -; clone size: once; V gene: TRBV6-5; J gene: TRBJ1-5; CDR3 protein: CASRGGTNQPQHF; CDR3 DNA: TGTGCCAGCAGGGGGGGGACCAATCAGCCCCAGCATTTT
D gene: -; clone size: -; V gene: TRBV11-2; J gene: TRBJ1-1; CDR3 protein: CASSLNGELNTEAFF; CDR3 DNA: TGTGCCAGCAGCTTAAATGGGGAATTGAACACTGAAGCTTTCTTT
D gene: -; clone size: -; V gene: TRBV9; J gene: TRBJ2-3; CDR3 protein: CASSVEAFVTDTQYF; CDR3 DNA: TGTGCCAGCAGCGTAGAAGCTTTTGTCACAGATACGCAGTATTTT
D gene: TRBD2; clone size: -; V gene: TRBV7-2; J gene: TRBJ2-1; CDR3 protein: CASSLVGLAGDNEQFF; CDR3 DNA: TGTGCCAGCAGCTTAGTGGGCCTAGCGGGAGACAATGAGCAGTTCTTC
D gene: TRBD1; clone size: -; V gene: TRBV28; J gene: TRBJ2-3; CDR3 protein: CASSSHRDRDTQYF; CDR3 DNA: TGTGCCAGCAGTTCCCACCGGGACAGAGATACGCAGTATTTT
D gene: -; clone size: -; V gene: TRBV11-2; J gene: TRBJ2-7; CDR3 protein: CASSLDGLREQYF; CDR3 DNA: TGTGCCAGCAGCTTAGACGGGTTGAGGGAGCAGTACTTC
D gene: TRBD1; clone size: -; V gene: TRBV6-5; J gene: TRBJ1-6; CDR3 protein: CASRPGTVDNSPLHF; CDR3 DNA: TGTGCCAGCAGGCCCGGGACAGTGGATAATTCACCCCTCCACTTT
D gene: TRBD1; clone size: -; V gene: TRBV6-1; J gene: TRBJ1-1; CDR3 protein: CASGTDRGNTEAFF; CDR3 DNA: TGTGCCAGCGGGACAGACAGGGGGAACACTGAAGCTTTCTTT
D gene: -; clone size: once; V gene: TRBV6-1; J gene: TRBJ2-7; CDR3 protein: CASTRSGQYYEQYF; CDR3 DNA: TGTGCCAGCACCCGAAGCGGACAGTACTACGAGCAGTACTTC
D gene: -; clone size: -; V gene: TRBV19; J gene: TRBJ2-2; CDR3 protein: CASSNPGGSNTGELFF; CDR3 DNA: TGTGCCAGTAGTAACCCCGGGGGTTCGAACACCGGGGAGCTGTTTTTT
D gene: -; clone size: -; V gene: TRBV6-5; J gene: TRBJ1-5; CDR3 protein: CASSYGGGNQPQHF; CDR3 DNA: TGTGCCAGCAGTTATGGCGGGGGGAATCAGCCCCAGCATTTT
D gene: -; clone size: -; V gene: TRBV18; J gene: TRBJ2-2; CDR3 protein: CASSKVPNTGELFF; CDR3 DNA: TGTGCCAGCTCAAAAGTCCCGAACACCGGGGAGCTGTTTTTT
D gene: -; clone size: -; V gene: TRBV19; J gene: TRBJ1-5; CDR3 protein: CATDQDAFSNQPQHF; CDR3 DNA: TGTGCTACAGATCAGGACGCTTTTAGCAATCAGCCCCAGCATTTT
D gene: -; clone size: once; V gene: TRBV15; J gene: TRBJ2-5; CDR3 protein: CATSNRGGETQYF; CDR3 DNA: TGTGCCACCAGCAACCGAGGAGGGGAGACCCAGTACTTC
D gene: TRBD2; clone size: -; V gene: TRBV7-2; J gene: TRBJ2-7; CDR3 protein: CASSLAGGHPYEQYF; CDR3 DNA: TGTGCCAGCAGCTTGGCGGGAGGCCACCCCTACGAGCAGTACTTC
D gene: TRBD2; clone size: -; V gene: TRBV29-1; J gene: TRBJ2-5; CDR3 protein: CSVAYWGGEKKWTQYF; CDR3 DNA: TGCAGCGTGGCCTATTGGGGGGGGGAAAAGAAATGGACCCAGTACTTC
D gene: -; clone size: -; V gene: TRBV11-3; J gene: TRBJ2-3; CDR3 protein: CASSASTDTQYF; CDR3 DNA: TGTGCCAGCAGCGCCAGCACAGATACGCAGTATTTT
D gene: TRBD1; clone size: -; V gene: TRBV5-6; J gene: TRBJ2-5; CDR3 protein: CASSEDRAETQYF; CDR3 DNA: TGTGCCAGCAGCGAAGACAGGGCCGAGACCCAGTACTTC
D gene: -; clone size: -; V gene: TRBV9; J gene: TRBJ2-7; CDR3 protein: CASSVQTGPPYEQYF; CDR3 DNA: TGTGCCAGCAGCGTACAGACGGGGCCACCCTACGAGCAGTACTTC
D gene: -; clone size: -; V gene: TRBV7-9; J gene: TRBJ1-1; CDR3 protein: CASSGSGGLNTEAFF; CDR3 DNA: TGTGCCAGCAGCGGGAGTGGGGGGCTGAACACTGAAGCTTTCTTT